This TCR beta chain comes out of a study of T cells in localized non-small cell lung cancer. Assay used: immunoSEQ multiplex PCR; TCRdb lists only in-frame clones, some missing. The sample has about 35,000 clones, around 93% seen once. Remarks on this clone: Its antigen is currently unknown.

General study points: Sequencing, confined to only one tumor region, leaves heterogeneity possible. Uninvolved adjacent lung, not tumor, had the highest T cell clonality. Of the top 100 tumor clones, median around 62 were in adjacent lung, some 29 among its top 100. Higher blood T cell density tracked longer overall survival.

Specimen: peripheral blood mononuclear cells, collected before any cancer treatment. The receptor's source is a female donor over 55 with stage II lung adenocarcinoma.

This chain's CDR3 is CASSWAGGVYGYTF. CDR3 sequence (DNA): TGTGCCAGCAGCTGGGCGGGGGGCGTCTATGGCTACACCTTC. The chain recombines TRBV5-5 with TRBJ1-2, with D possibly TRBD1 on 6 matching bases. The CDR3 is 14 amino acids. V dropped 3 bases and J dropped 4 bases, with 13 bases sitting between them. Germline-derived CDR1 and CDR2 are SGHKS and YYEKEE (reference sequence). The full variable domain, with the rest looked up from reference TRBV5-5 and TRBJ1-2, is DAGVTQSPTHLIKTRGQQVTLRCSPISGHKSVSWYQQVLGQGPQFIFQYYEKEERGRGNFPDRFSARQFPNYSSELNVNALLLGDSALYLCASSWAGGVYGYTFGSGTRLTVV.